Listed below are T cell receptor beta chains from one sample, sequenced in a study of vaccination and CD4 T cells after COVID-19. MiXCR, applied by TCRdb to the PCR reads, yields one record per CDR3 protein. The profile shows 15,000 or so distinct CDR3 sequences, 45% to 50% of them singletons. These TCRs are of unknown antigen specificity. The sequencing here drew on cultured CD4+ T cells from blood, taken after SARS-CoV-2 vaccination. The receptors originated from a human donor with COVID-19. Each CDR3 is given with its conserved first and last residue. The order of the fields is J gene, D gene, V gene, clone size, CDR3 length, CDR3 DNA, CDR3 protein. The D gene is left open where the match is weak. Clone size, where shown, is once, few, many, or a class for clones that have expanded.

j_call: TRBJ1-1; d_call: NA; v_call: TRBV27; clone_size: NA; cdr3_length: 15; cdr3_nt: TGTGCCAGCAGTTTTTCGACGGTGGGGGACACTGAAGCTTTCTTT; cdr3_aa: CASSFSTVGDTEAFF
j_call: TRBJ2-7; d_call: NA; v_call: TRBV6-2/TRBV6-3; clone_size: once; cdr3_length: 17; cdr3_nt: TGTGCCAGCAGTTACTCGACCTCCTCTGTCTCCTCCTACGAGCAGTACTTC; cdr3_aa: CASSYSTSSVSSYEQYF
j_call: TRBJ2-5; d_call: NA; v_call: TRBV6-1; clone_size: NA; cdr3_length: 12; cdr3_nt: TGTGCCAGCAGATCTACAGGAGAGACCCAGTACTTC; cdr3_aa: CASRSTGETQYF
j_call: TRBJ2-5; d_call: NA; v_call: TRBV19; clone_size: NA; cdr3_length: 14; cdr3_nt: TGTGCCCCTCCCCGAGTAGTCCAGAGAGAGACCCAGTACTTC; cdr3_aa: CAPPRVVQRETQYF
j_call: TRBJ2-5; d_call: NA; v_call: TRBV2; clone_size: once; cdr3_length: 14; cdr3_nt: TGTGCCAGCAGTGATCGGGGACGACAAGAGACCCAGTACTTC; cdr3_aa: CASSDRGRQETQYF
j_call: TRBJ1-6; d_call: NA; v_call: TRBV20-1; clone_size: few; cdr3_length: 14; cdr3_nt: TGCAGTGCTTCGGCGGAAGGAGATAATTCACCCCTCCACTTT; cdr3_aa: CSASAEGDNSPLHF
j_call: TRBJ1-2; d_call: NA; v_call: TRBV10-1; clone_size: few; cdr3_length: 13; cdr3_nt: TGCGCCAGCAGTGAAGGGTTCGGGCTGGGCTACACCTTC; cdr3_aa: CASSEGFGLGYTF
j_call: TRBJ1-3; d_call: NA; v_call: TRBV2; clone_size: NA; cdr3_length: 12; cdr3_nt: TGTGCCAGCAACCGGGTTGGAAACACCATATATTTT; cdr3_aa: CASNRVGNTIYF
j_call: TRBJ1-2; d_call: NA; v_call: TRBV6-1; clone_size: NA; cdr3_length: 15; cdr3_nt: TGTGCCAGCACCCGTACGGACAGCCAATTCTATGGCTACACCTTC; cdr3_aa: CASTRTDSQFYGYTF
j_call: TRBJ1-5; d_call: NA; v_call: TRBV6-5; clone_size: NA; cdr3_length: 15; cdr3_nt: TGTGCCAGCAGTTATGGTGGGGACGATAGGCAGCCCCAGCATTTT; cdr3_aa: CASSYGGDDRQPQHF
j_call: TRBJ2-4; d_call: NA; v_call: TRBV6-1; clone_size: NA; cdr3_length: 13; cdr3_nt: TGTGCCAGCAGAGAAAACCTAGGGTACATTCAGTACTTC; cdr3_aa: CASRENLGYIQYF
j_call: TRBJ1-1; d_call: NA; v_call: TRBV12-3/TRBV12-4; clone_size: once; cdr3_length: 15; cdr3_nt: TGTGCCAGCATTCCTAGGGGGGGGCTGAACACTGAAGCTTTCTTT; cdr3_aa: CASIPRGGLNTEAFF
j_call: TRBJ2-7; d_call: NA; v_call: TRBV28; clone_size: NA; cdr3_length: 14; cdr3_nt: TGTGCCAGCAGTTTATCGGCAGGGCGATACGAGCAGTACTTC; cdr3_aa: CASSLSAGRYEQYF
j_call: TRBJ2-1; d_call: NA; v_call: TRBV12-3/TRBV12-4; clone_size: NA; cdr3_length: 17; cdr3_nt: TGTGCCAGCACGTCTGAGGGACGGAGGAGCTCCTACAATGAGCAGTTCTTC; cdr3_aa: CASTSEGRRSSYNEQFF
j_call: TRBJ2-5; d_call: TRBD1; v_call: TRBV24-1; clone_size: NA; cdr3_length: 16; cdr3_nt: TGTGCCACCAGTGATTCCCTCAGGGGGAAGAGTGAGACCCAGTACTTC; cdr3_aa: CATSDSLRGKSETQYF
j_call: TRBJ1-1; d_call: NA; v_call: TRBV27; clone_size: NA; cdr3_length: 14; cdr3_nt: TGTGCCAGCAGAACTCTAGGGAAGAACACTGAAGCTTTCTTT; cdr3_aa: CASRTLGKNTEAFF
j_call: TRBJ1-1; d_call: NA; v_call: TRBV6-1; clone_size: NA; cdr3_length: 12; cdr3_nt: TGTGCCAGCAGTGCTGCCTCAGGGGTAGCTTTCTTT; cdr3_aa: CASSAASGVAFF
j_call: TRBJ2-5; d_call: NA; v_call: TRBV20-1; clone_size: few; cdr3_length: 16; cdr3_nt: TGCAGTGCTAGCCGCAAAACAACAGGGACTCAAGAGACCCAGTACTTC; cdr3_aa: CSASRKTTGTQETQYF
j_call: TRBJ2-3; d_call: TRBD1; v_call: TRBV28; clone_size: few; cdr3_length: 14; cdr3_nt: TGTGCCAGCAGTGGGGACAGCTACACAGATACGCAGTATTTT; cdr3_aa: CASSGDSYTDTQYF
j_call: TRBJ2-1; d_call: NA; v_call: TRBV7-2; clone_size: few; cdr3_length: 14; cdr3_nt: TGTGCCAGCAGCTTAGCGTTGGGCGTCAATGAGCAGTTCTTC; cdr3_aa: CASSLALGVNEQFF
j_call: TRBJ2-3; d_call: NA; v_call: TRBV7-8; clone_size: NA; cdr3_length: 12; cdr3_nt: TGTGCCAGCAGCTTATATAGGGATACGCAGTATTTT; cdr3_aa: CASSLYRDTQYF
j_call: TRBJ1-2; d_call: NA; v_call: TRBV15; clone_size: NA; cdr3_length: 14; cdr3_nt: TGTGCCACCAGCAGAGAAACAGGGAACTATGGCTACACCTTC; cdr3_aa: CATSRETGNYGYTF
j_call: TRBJ1-2; d_call: TRBD1; v_call: TRBV9; clone_size: NA; cdr3_length: 15; cdr3_nt: TGTGCCAGCAGCTTAGGACAGGCCCCTAACTATGGCTACACCTTC; cdr3_aa: CASSLGQAPNYGYTF
j_call: TRBJ2-7; d_call: TRBD2; v_call: TRBV7-2; clone_size: once; cdr3_length: 15; cdr3_nt: TGTGCCAGCAGCTCTGCGGGGGGGCGCTCCTACGAGCAGTACTTC; cdr3_aa: CASSSAGGRSYEQYF